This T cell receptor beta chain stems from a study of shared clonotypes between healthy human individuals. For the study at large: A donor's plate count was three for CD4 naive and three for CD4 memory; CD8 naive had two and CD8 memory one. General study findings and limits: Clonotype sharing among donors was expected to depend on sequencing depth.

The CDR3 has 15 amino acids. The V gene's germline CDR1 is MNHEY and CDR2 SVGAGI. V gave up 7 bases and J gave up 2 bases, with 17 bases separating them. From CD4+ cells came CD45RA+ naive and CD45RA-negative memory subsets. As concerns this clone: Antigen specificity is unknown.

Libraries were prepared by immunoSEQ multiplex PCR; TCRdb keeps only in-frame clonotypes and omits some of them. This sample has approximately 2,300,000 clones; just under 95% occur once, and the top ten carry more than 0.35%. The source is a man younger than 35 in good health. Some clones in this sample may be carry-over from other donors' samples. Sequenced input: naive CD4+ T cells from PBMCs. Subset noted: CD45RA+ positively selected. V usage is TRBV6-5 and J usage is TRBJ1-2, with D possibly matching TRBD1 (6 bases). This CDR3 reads CASTSRGVANYGYTF. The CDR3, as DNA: TGTGCCAGCACTAGCAGGGGAGTAGCGAACTATGGCTACACCTTC.